Below, 9 T cell receptor beta chains from the same sample are listed, as sequenced in a study of cytomegalovirus exposure and HLA in healthy donors. The PCR made use of 60 Vbeta and 13 Jbeta primers. Measured with immunoSEQ multiplex PCR; TCRdb has only the in-frame clones, and not every one. The sample shows around 100,000 clones, around four fifths of them seen only once. The sample was PBMCs. The source is a man younger than 40 in good health and CMV-seropositive.

This clone was counted between two and nine times. The V call is TRBV2, the J call TRBJ1-1; possibly TRBD1 for D (6 bases). The CDR3 covers 16 residues. V was shortened by 5 bases and J by 1 base, with 17 bases between the two germline ends. Germline CDR1 reads SNHLY; CDR2 reads FYNNEI. CDR3 bases: TGTGCCAGCAGTTCGGGAGGGACATCTAGGAACACTGAAGCTTTCTTT. Translating gives CASSSGGTSRNTEAFF.

The V and J genes are TRBV5-1 and TRBJ2-5; D might be TRBD2 (6 bases). The better agreement between TRBJ2-7 and the DNA end casts doubt on the J call. Germline CDR1 reads SGHRS; CDR2 reads YFSETQ. The CDR3 contains 14 residues. The CDR3 DNA follows: TGCGCCAGCAGTCCGGGGGAGGAGGGAGGCGAGCAGTACTTC. Encoded protein: CASSPGEEGGEQYF.

The V call is TRBV28, the J call TRBJ1-5; 7 nucleotides match TRBD1. Germline V lookup: CDR1 MDHEN, CDR2 SYDVKM. Unmatched junction bases numbered 10, after V lost 5 bases and J lost 6 bases. The CDR3 runs 15 residues. CDR3: CASSIRQGLSQPQHF. The CDR3 nucleotides read TGTGCCAGCAGTATCCGACAGGGTCTATCTCAGCCCCAGCATTTT.

The rearrangement uses TRBV6-5 and TRBJ2-7, with D possibly TRBD1 on 5 matching bases. This CDR3 is 13 amino acids long. Germline V CDR1 and CDR2: MNHEY, SVGAGI. The V end was cut by 5 bases, the J end by 4 bases, with 12 bases between. The CDR3 DNA sequence: TGTGCCAGCAGTGGGGCCAGCGAATACGAGCAGTACTTC. Its protein product is CASSGASEYEQYF.

In regard to this clone: Germline and junction disagree at one end, which may indicate a read error. This chain links TRBV7-9 with TRBJ1-2; 10 nucleotides match TRBD1. Germline V CDR1 and CDR2: SEHNR, FQNEAQ (reference sequence). The CDR3 covers 15 residues. The DNA of the CDR3 is TGTTCCAGCAGCTTAGGGGCGGGACAGGGGCCTGGCTACACCTTC. Translation: CSSSLGAGQGPGYTF. The full variable domain, in which reference TRBV7-9 and TRBJ1-2 provide the parts outside the CDR3, is DTGVSQNPRHKITKRGQNVTFRCDPISEHNRLYWYRQTLGQGPEFLTYFQNEAQLEKSRLLSDRFSAERPKGSFSTLEIQRTEQGDSAMYLCSSSLGAGQGPGYTFGSGTRLTVV.

The sample holds one count of this clone. V is TRBV28 and J is TRBJ2-2; no firm D call. CDR3 length: 13 residues. The germline V gene has CDR1 MDHEN and CDR2 SYDVKM. V dropped 1 base and J dropped 5 bases, with 5 bases sitting between them. The DNA of the CDR3 is TGTGCCAGCAGTTTATCGACAACCGGGGAGCTGTTTTTT. Translating it yields CASSLSTTGELFF.

This chain links TRBV11-3 with TRBJ2-7; 9 bases match TRBD2. CDR3 length equals 15 residues. J was trimmed by 5 bases and V by 0 bases; bases with no gene match: 5. Germline CDR1 SGHNT, CDR2 YENEEA. The CDR3 nucleotides are TGTGCCAGCAGCTTAGATAGCGGGAGATCTAACGAGCAGTACTTC. It specifies CASSLDSGRSNEQYF.

V is TRBV13 and J is TRBJ2-1; 7 bases fit TRBD1. CDR1 and CDR2 from the germline V gene are PRHDT and FYEKMQ (reference sequence). V gave up 4 bases and J gave up 3 bases; unmatched junction bases: 9. CDR3 size: 16 residues. The CDR3 bases are TGTGCCAGCAGCTCGACACAGGGGTCCTTCTACAATGAGCAGTTCTTC. Translation: CASSSTQGSFYNEQFF.

The rearrangement joins TRBV6-5 to TRBJ2-7, with 14 nucleotides matching TRBD2. Per the germline V gene, CDR1 is MNHEY and CDR2 is SVGAGI. With 4 bases clipped from V and 6 bases from J, the junction kept 5 bases outside the gene matches. CDR3 length equals 15 residues. The CDR3 sequence is CASSSGTSGSREQYF. The CDR3 region has the DNA TGTGCCAGCAGTTCTGGGACTAGCGGGAGCCGCGAGCAGTACTTC.